The rows below give T cell receptor beta chains drawn from one sample of a study of identical twins. MiXCR was run by TCRdb on the 5' RACE reads, yielding one entry per CDR3 protein. The top ten clones hold around 7.2% of a sample with around 340,000 distinct CDR3 sequences, 9% to 15% of them seen once. This sample also appeared in a second study, on yellow fever vaccine responses in identical twins.

Sequencing used CD8+ T cells sorted from blood. All receptors derive from a woman aged 18-29 years in good health. CDR3s include the opening cysteine and the closing phenylalanine or tryptophan. D genes are given only for firm matches. Only some rows state a clone size, as once, few, many or a class for expanded clones.

j_call clone_size d_call v_call cdr3_aa cdr3_nt
TRBJ2-5 . TRBD2 TRBV7-9 CASSFLLAGGLETQYF TGTGCCAGCAGCTTCTTACTAGCGGGGGGGCTTGAGACCCAGTACTTC
TRBJ2-1 . . TRBV4-1 CASSPSFAHEQFF TGCGCCAGCAGCCCCTCATTCGCCCATGAGCAGTTCTTC
TRBJ2-3 . TRBD1 TRBV2 CASSIRDRVRETDTQYF TGTGCCAGCAGTATCCGGGACAGGGTTCGGGAGACAGATACGCAGTATTTT
TRBJ2-7 few . TRBV9 CASSATPGYEQYF TGTGCCAGCAGCGCTACCCCAGGGTATGAGCAGTACTTC
TRBJ2-3 few TRBD1 TRBV7-9 CASSATGDGTQYF TGTGCCAGCAGCGCAACAGGGGATGGCACGCAGTATTTT
TRBJ2-1 few TRBD2 TRBV28 CASTSPSGPYNEQFF TGTGCCAGCACGTCCCCTAGCGGACCCTACAATGAGCAGTTCTTC
TRBJ2-5 . TRBD2 TRBV20-1 CSARVLAGELYQETQYF TGCAGTGCTAGGGTACTAGCGGGGGAGCTGTACCAAGAGACCCAGTACTTC
TRBJ2-1 few TRBD1 TRBV7-9 CASSTPGQGYNEQFF TGTGCCAGCAGCACGCCGGGACAGGGTTACAATGAGCAGTTCTTC
TRBJ2-3 . . TRBV28 CASSFPSAGSTDTQYF TGTGCCAGCAGTTTTCCATCGGCGGGGAGCACAGATACGCAGTATTTT
TRBJ2-1 many . TRBV29-1 CSVEGATGGPYNEQFF TGCAGCGTTGAAGGGGCGACGGGGGGCCCCTACAATGAGCAGTTCTTC
TRBJ2-1 . . TRBV5-1 CASSRDLDNEQFF TGCGCCAGCAGCCGAGACCTTGACAATGAGCAGTTCTTC
TRBJ2-2 few TRBD2 TRBV15 CATSRDPMAGTSIPPNTGELFF TGTGCCACCAGCAGAGATCCAATGGCCGGGACTAGTATTCCCCCCAACACCGGGGAGCTGTTTTTT
TRBJ2-1 . . TRBV9 CASEGPRNEQFF TGTGCCAGTGAGGGGCCGAGGAATGAGCAGTTCTTC
TRBJ2-3 . TRBD2 TRBV11-2 CASSSLAGVTDTQYF TGTGCCAGCAGCTCTCTAGCGGGAGTTACAGATACGCAGTATTTT
TRBJ2-2 . . TRBV7-9 CASSLGEDSTGELFF TGTGCCAGCAGCTTAGGGGAGGATAGCACCGGGGAGCTGTTTTTT
TRBJ1-1 . TRBD1 TRBV20-1 CSAREPDRRFGTEAFF TGCAGTGCTAGAGAGCCGGACAGGAGGTTTGGCACTGAAGCTTTCTTT
TRBJ1-2 few . TRBV3-1 CASSQGEVGYTF TGTGCCAGCAGCCAGGGGGAAGTAGGCTACACCTTC
TRBJ2-5 few TRBD2 TRBV11-2 CASSIGLAGQETQYF TGTGCCAGCAGCATCGGACTAGCGGGGCAAGAGACCCAGTACTTC
TRBJ1-5 . . TRBV12-3/TRBV12-4 CASKPTAPGQPQHF TGTGCCAGCAAACCGACAGCACCAGGTCAGCCCCAGCATTTT
TRBJ1-1 few . TRBV27 CASSLGGLTEAFF TGTGCCAGCAGTTTAGGGGGGCTTACTGAAGCTTTCTTT
TRBJ2-7 . . TRBV5-6 CASSFGGTVRSYEQYF TGTGCCAGCAGCTTTGGAGGGACCGTAAGATCCTACGAGCAGTACTTC
TRBJ2-3 few TRBD2 TRBV28 CASSHLLAGSTDTQYF TGTGCCAGCAGTCACCTACTAGCGGGGAGCACAGATACGCAGTATTTT